This TCR beta chain was profiled in a study of OX40 agonist ivuxolimab in advanced cancers. Turning to the study itself: Patients were treated with ivuxolimab, an agonistic anti-OX40 (CD134) antibody. Enrolled patients in dose escalation had cancers that were hepatocellular carcinoma, melanoma, renal cell or head and neck cancer.

Using immunoSEQ multiplex PCR, the repertoire was profiled, and TCRdb retains in-frame clones only, with some absent. The table includes about 80,000 clones, 90% to 95% detected once. This CDR3 is built from 13 residues. Between the trimmed V and J ends, which lost 5 bases and 9 bases, there was a span of 17 bases. Germline CDR1 is SGHNT and CDR2 is YENEEA. The gene calls are TRBV11-3 and TRBJ2-7, with no clear D. The sequence was collected from an adult with an advanced solid tumor such as melanoma, head and neck, liver or kidney cancer. This specimen was CD4+ or CD8+ T cells sorted from blood, taken in a trial of the OX40 agonist ivuxolimab. CDR3 in DNA: TGTGCCAGCAGCCCGGGTGGGCAGTTCGGGCAGTACTTC. This sequence encodes CASSPGGQFGQYF.